The source of this T cell receptor (beta chain) is a study of T cell repertoires in cytomegalovirus infection (dated by TCRdb to between 2017 and 2020). Notes on the research overall: Recently identified HLA-C-restricted CMV epitopes, whose presentation resists viral immunomodulation, were targeted by peptide stimulations together with well-studied HLA-B-restricted epitopes. Because public TCR beta signatures pointed to carriage of CMV infection together with the matching HLA type, the HLA type of each donor mattered for the analysis. Overall study outcomes, separate from this receptor: Carriers of CMV infection plus the relevant HLA type were discriminated by the cumulative frequency of public TCR beta family members in the study cohort and in an independent approximately 400-donor cohort. The ex vivo response was dominated by HLA-C-restricted CMV-specific TCR beta clonotypes, and the single most frequent clonotype in two of eight donors was supplied by these HLA-C-restricted clonotypes.

On this clonotype: Its recognized antigen is unknown. No much larger clone is present one base from it, and per-base qualities are unavailable.

The treatment or condition label on this specimen signifies: in vitro stimulation with specific CMV peptide epitopes to enrich CMV-specific T cells. Trimming takes 5 bases off V and 3 bases off J; junction bases not matched to a gene: 17. CDR1 and CDR2 (SGHVS, FQNEAQ) derive from the germline V gene. The CDR3 starts with the cysteine, ends with the phenylalanine, and has 18 residues. The CDR3 DNA has 54 bases and is translated from base 1. The instrument given in TCRdb is Illumina HiSeq 1500. TCRdb handled the public reads itself, with Q25 trimming in fastp and clone calling in MiXCR, and kept productive beta chains. CDR3 protein sequences are deduplicated, and each keeps its most common genes and DNA. Across this sample there are around 49,000 distinct CDR3 sequences, with 20% seen only once. The ten largest make up more than 25% of the sample.

This receptor was obtained from a human donor in good health (CMV status not recorded). Some clones in this sample may be carry-over from other donors' samples. The V gene is TRBV7-8 and the J gene is TRBJ2-7; 9 central nucleotides agree with TRBD2. The source was CD8+ T cells from cultured PBMCs, collected from culture after CMV antigen stimulation. CDR3 sequence: CASSLNHDPLAGYYEQYF. The DNA is TGTGCCAGCAGCCTGAACCACGACCCCCTAGCGGGATACTACGAGCAGTACTTC.